This record looks at one T cell receptor beta chain sequence and its context. The CDR3 contains 15 residues. Trimming cost V 5 bases and J 4 bases, with 15 bases left between them. Germline-derived CDR1 and CDR2 are LNHDA and SQIVND (reference sequence). This sample was taken from a study of T cell clones after liver transplantation. TCRdb's copy holds only in-frame clones and misses some; the assay was immunoSEQ multiplex PCR. The table lists about 17,000 clones, 80% of them singletons, with 30% to 40% in the top ten. This receptor was taken from a human patient who received a liver transplant. Among the T cells, some may be from the graft donor. This chain uses TRBV19 with TRBJ1-5, with a possible D match to TRBD1 (5 bases). This specimen consisted of CD8+ T cells from blood, obtained less than 50 months after liver transplant. Written as DNA, the CDR3 is TGTGCCAGTAGTTCCTACGGGGCGAGAAATCAGCCCCAGCATTTT. Amino acid sequence: CASSSYGARNQPQHF. The variable domain in full, with the rest retrieved from reference TRBV19 and TRBJ1-5, is DGGITQSPKYLFRKEGQNVTLSCEQNLNHDAMYWYRQDPGQGLRLIYYSQIVNDFQKGDIAEGYSVSREKKESFPLTVTSAQKNPTAFYLCASSSYGARNQPQHFGDGTRLSIL.